This entry lists 21 T cell receptor beta chains sequenced from one sample in a study of cytomegalovirus exposure and HLA in healthy donors. The PCR used 60 Vbeta and 13 Jbeta primers. Assay used: immunoSEQ multiplex PCR; TCRdb lists only in-frame clones, some missing. The sample has around 33,000 clones; the top ten hold more than 3.5%. The sequencing input was PBMCs. The receptors originated from a middle-aged woman in good health and CMV-seropositive.

The chain employs TRBV6-1 and TRBJ1-2; D is perhaps TRBD1 (6 bases). This CDR3 is 17 amino acids long. The ends were cut back, 3 bases at V and 3 bases at J, with 20 bases in the middle. Germline lookup yields CDR1 MNHNS and CDR2 SASEGT. The CDR3 region has the DNA TGTGCCAGCAGTGACCTACCGAGATACAAGGGGGACTATGGCTACACCTTC. Protein sequence: CASSDLPRYKGDYGYTF.

This sequence joins TRBV28 and TRBJ2-7; D gene ambiguous. The V gene's germline CDR1 is MDHEN and CDR2 SYDVKM. The CDR3 loop spans 15 amino acids. The V gene lost 3 bases and the J gene lost 0 bases, with 12 bases spanning the gap. CDR3 sequence (DNA): TGTGCCAGCAGTTTGCTTCAAGGCGGCTCCTACGAGCAGTACTTC. Translated: CASSLLQGGSYEQYF.

This chain joins TRBV18 and TRBJ2-3; the D gene is possibly TRBD2 (5 bases). The V gene's germline CDR1 is KGHSH and CDR2 LQKENI. This CDR3 has 13 amino acids. Trimming removed 3 bases from V and 5 bases from J, with 9 bases in between. DNA for the CDR3: TGTGCCAGCTCACCCCTCGGGATAGATACGCAGTATTTT. It encodes CASSPLGIDTQYF. Based on the CDR3 plus reference TRBV18 and TRBJ2-3, the full variable domain is NAGVMQNPRHLVRRRGQEARLRCSPMKGHSHVYWYRQLPEEGLKFMVYLQKENIIDESGMPKERFSAEFPKEGPSILRIQQVVRGDSAAYFCASSPLGIDTQYFGPGTRLTVL.

The chain is built from TRBV7-3 and TRBJ2-7, with TRBD2 matching 10 bases. The CDR3 is 13 amino acids. V dropped 5 bases and J dropped 4; count of bases not matched to a gene: 2. The germline CDR1 and CDR2 sequences are SGHTA and FQGTGA. Here the CDR3 reads CASSTSGNYEQYF. The CDR3 DNA sequence: TGTGCCAGCAGCACTAGCGGGAATTACGAGCAGTACTTC.

This chain joins TRBV18 and TRBJ1-3, with D unclear. V gave up 7 bases and J gave up 4 bases, with 11 bases separating them. CDR3 length equals 13 residues. Germline V gene sequence: CDR1 KGHSH, CDR2 LQKENI. This CDR3 is CASLQGGGNTIYF. The CDR3 DNA is TGTGCCAGCTTACAAGGCGGAGGAAACACCATATATTTT.

This rearrangement joins TRBV10-3 to TRBJ2-1; 8 nucleotides line up with TRBD1. V lost 0 bases, J lost 13 bases, and 5 bases stayed unmatched. CDR1 is ENHRY, CDR2 SYGVKD, per germline. The CDR3 is 13 residues long. CDR3 DNA: TGTGCCATCAGTGAGTCGAAGGACAGGGACCAGTTCTTC. It encodes CAISESKDRDQFF.

The genes are TRBV5-6 and TRBJ2-1, with TRBD2 matching over 8 bases. The CDR3 consists of 15 residues. Germline V lookup: CDR1 SGHDT, CDR2 YYEEEE. V was pared by 2 bases and J by 7 bases, with 8 bases of the junction left unmatched. CDR3 protein: CASSLGSGRANEQFF. The CDR3 DNA reads as TGTGCCAGCAGCTTAGGGTCCGGGAGGGCGAATGAGCAGTTCTTC.

The gene calls are TRBV23-1 and TRBJ2-7; 10 positions agree with TRBD2. TRBV23-1 is annotated as an ORF whose role is uncertain. The CDR3 covers 19 residues. Losses at the gene ends were 0 bases for V and 2 bases for J; bases not matched to a gene: 13. CDR3 sequence (DNA): TGCGCCAGCAGTCAATCAGCGGGAGGGCCGGGTGGGAGAGCCTACGAGCAGTACTTC. Protein product: CASSQSAGGPGGRAYEQYF.

The genes are TRBV9 and TRBJ2-7, with 7 bases that match TRBD2. CDR3 length equals 14 residues. Per germline, CDR1 SGDLS and CDR2 YYNGEE. V lost 2 bases and J lost 4; bases outside the gene matches: 6. The CDR3: CASSVGRGGYEQYF. The CDR3 DNA reads TGTGCCAGCAGCGTGGGGCGGGGAGGGTACGAGCAGTACTTC. Full variable domain (rest looked up from reference TRBV9 and TRBJ2-7): DSGVTQTPKHLITATGQRVTLRCSPRSGDLSVYWYQQSLDQGLQFLIQYYNGEERAKGNILERFSAQQFPDLHSELNLSSLELGDSALYFCASSVGRGGYEQYFGPGTRLTVT.

V usage is TRBV29-1 and J usage is TRBJ2-7, with 12 positions matching TRBD1. This CDR3 region has 13 residues. Germline V gene lookup returns CDR1 SQVTM and CDR2 ANQGSEA. V gave up 6 bases and J gave up 6 bases; unmatched junction bases: 6. Here the CDR3 DNA reads TGCAGCGTCGCCGGGACAGGGGGCCTCGAGCAGTACTTC. This gives the protein CSVAGTGGLEQYF.

The J gene is TRBJ2-5, the V gene TRBV7-6; no definite D call. V gave up 2 bases and J gave up 5 bases, with 9 bases separating them. This CDR3 contains 13 residues. The germline V gene has CDR1 SGHVS and CDR2 FNYEAQ. CDR3 loop: CASSLNPAETQYF. Here the CDR3 DNA reads TGTGCCAGCAGCTTAAACCCCGCGGAGACCCAGTACTTC.

This chain uses TRBV12-2 with TRBJ2-1; no DNA check was done on the table's D call, TRBD2. TRBV12-2 is deemed a pseudogene. The CDR3 consists of 19 residues. CDR3 amino acids: CASRLGLGASGRHYNEQFF. Here the CDR3 DNA reads TGTGCAAGTCGCTTAGGCCTGGGGGCTAGCGGGAGGCACTACAATGAGCAGTTCTTC.

Comment on this clone: Sequence at one end of the junction differs from germline and may be a read error. The rearrangement joins TRBV30 to TRBJ2-2, with 9 bases fitting TRBD1. Looked up from germline, CDR1 is GTSNPN and CDR2 is SVGIG (reference sequence). The CDR3 runs to 14 residues. The CDR3 DNA reads as TGTGCTTGGAGCGGGACAGGGCTTACCGGGGAGCTGTTTTTT. Amino acids: CAWSGTGLTGELFF.

This chain links TRBV2 with TRBJ2-7; D gene uncertain. Trimming removed 2 bases at V and 2 bases at J, with 7 bases between. Looked up from germline, CDR1 is SNHLY and CDR2 is FYNNEI. There are 13 residues in the CDR3. The CDR3: CASSETPAYEQYF. In DNA form, the CDR3 reads TGTGCCAGCAGTGAAACGCCAGCCTACGAGCAGTACTTC. Full variable domain (remainder filled in from reference TRBV2 and TRBJ2-7): EPEVTQTPSHQVTQMGQEVILRCVPISNHLYFYWYRQILGQKVEFLVSFYNNEISEKSEIFDDQFSVERPDGSNFTLKIRSTKLEDSAMYFCASSETPAYEQYFGPGTRLTVT.

The rearrangement uses TRBV9 and TRBJ2-3; 7 positions agree with TRBD1. V lost 1 base to trimming and J lost 2 bases; unmatched junction nucleotides: 4. The CDR3 covers 15 residues. Germline V gene data show CDR1 as SGDLS and CDR2 as YYNGEE. The CDR3 DNA follows: TGTGCCAGCAGCGTAACCGGGACAGCCACAGATACGCAGTATTTT. This translates into CASSVTGTATDTQYF.

This chain joins TRBV30 and TRBJ1-2; 9 nucleotides agree with TRBD1. Germline values: CDR1 GTSNPN, CDR2 SVGIG (reference sequence). The CDR3 runs 14 residues. The V and J ends lost 0 bases and 2 bases, in that order; junction bases with no gene match: 1. The CDR3 here is CAWSVDRGNYGYTF. The CDR3 region has the DNA TGTGCCTGGAGTGTGGACAGGGGAAACTATGGCTACACCTTC.

The chain recombines TRBV6-1 with TRBJ1-5; tentatively, D is TRBD1 (6 bases). The germline V gene encodes CDR1 MNHNS and CDR2 SASEGT. V was cut by 6 bases and J by 4 bases, with 16 bases left in between. The CDR3 contains 15 residues. This chain's CDR3 is CASSLGTSPNQPQHF. The CDR3, as DNA: TGTGCCAGCAGCCTAGGGACATCTCCTAATCAGCCCCAGCATTTT.

The J gene is TRBJ2-5, the V gene TRBV29-1; D gene ambiguous. Trimming shortened V by 0 bases and J by 4 bases, and 3 bases separated the two germline ends. The CDR3 extends over 11 amino acids. Germline values: CDR1 SQVTM, CDR2 ANQGSEA. The CDR3 region is CSVEDLETQYF. The CDR3, as DNA: TGCAGCGTTGAAGATCTAGAGACCCAGTACTTC.

The J gene is TRBJ1-4, the V gene TRBV14; TRBD1 matches 7 bases. V lost 3 bases and J lost 11; bases outside the gene matches: 9. CDR1 SGHDN and CDR2 FVKESK come from the germline V gene. The CDR3 loop spans 14 amino acids. The CDR3 nucleotides are TGTGCCAGCAGCCACGTAACAGGGGACGGGAAACTGTTTTTT. It yields the protein CASSHVTGDGKLFF.

The chain couples TRBV28 to TRBJ2-1; D is unclear. This CDR3 has 14 amino acids. From germline, CDR1 is MDHEN and CDR2 SYDVKM. Trimming removed 7 bases from V and 3 bases from J, with 13 bases in between. This CDR3 reads CASTDSARYNEQFF. As DNA, the CDR3 is TGTGCCAGCACCGACTCAGCGCGCTACAATGAGCAGTTCTTC.

V and J are TRBV5-6 and TRBJ2-1, with TRBD2 as a possible D gene (5 bases). CDR1 is SGHDT, CDR2 YYEEEE, per germline. V was shortened by 3 bases and J by 7 bases, with 11 bases between the two germline ends. CDR3 size: 13 residues. The CDR3 region is CASSSPRVNEQFF. The CDR3 region has the DNA TGTGCCAGCAGCTCCCCGCGGGTGAATGAGCAGTTCTTC.